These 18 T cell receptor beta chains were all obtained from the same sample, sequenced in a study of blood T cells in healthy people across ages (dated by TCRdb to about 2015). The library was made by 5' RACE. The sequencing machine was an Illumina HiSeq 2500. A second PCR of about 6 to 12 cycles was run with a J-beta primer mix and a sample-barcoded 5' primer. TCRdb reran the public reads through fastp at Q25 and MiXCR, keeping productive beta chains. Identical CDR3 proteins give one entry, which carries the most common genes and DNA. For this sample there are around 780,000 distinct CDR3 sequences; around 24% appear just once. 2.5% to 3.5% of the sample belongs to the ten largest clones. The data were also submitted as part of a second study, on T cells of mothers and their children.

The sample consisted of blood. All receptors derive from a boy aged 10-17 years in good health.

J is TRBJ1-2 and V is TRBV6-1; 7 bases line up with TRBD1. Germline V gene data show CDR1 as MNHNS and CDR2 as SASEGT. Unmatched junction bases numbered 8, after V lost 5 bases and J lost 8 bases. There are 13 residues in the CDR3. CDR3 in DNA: TGTGCCAGCAGTATTACAGGGGTGGGCGGCTACACCTTC. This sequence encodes CASSITGVGGYTF.

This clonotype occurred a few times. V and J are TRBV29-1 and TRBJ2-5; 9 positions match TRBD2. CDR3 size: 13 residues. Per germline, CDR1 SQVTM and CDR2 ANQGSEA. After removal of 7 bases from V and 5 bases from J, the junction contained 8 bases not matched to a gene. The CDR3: CSALGLAGETQYF. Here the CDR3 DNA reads TGCAGCGCCTTAGGGCTAGCGGGGGAGACCCAGTACTTC.

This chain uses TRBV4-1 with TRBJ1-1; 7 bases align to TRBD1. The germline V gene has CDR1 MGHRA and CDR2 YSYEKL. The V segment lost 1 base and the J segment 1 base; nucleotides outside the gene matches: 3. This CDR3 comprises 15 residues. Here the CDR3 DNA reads TGCGCCAGCAGCCAAGCGGACAGGTCGAACACTGAAGCTTTCTTT. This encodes CASSQADRSNTEAFF.

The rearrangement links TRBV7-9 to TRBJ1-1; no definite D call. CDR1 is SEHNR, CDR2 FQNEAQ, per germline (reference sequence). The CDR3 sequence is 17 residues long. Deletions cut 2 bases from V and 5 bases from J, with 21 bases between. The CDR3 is CASSLSGLSLGKTEAFF. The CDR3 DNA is TGTGCCAGCAGCTTATCGGGGTTATCGTTGGGAAAGACTGAAGCTTTCTTT.

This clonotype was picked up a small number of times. The CDR3 sequence is CSASTGAYTEAFF. The DNA for the CDR3 is TGCAGTGCATCAACAGGGGCATACACTGAAGCTTTCTTT. The V call is TRBV20-1, the J call TRBJ1-1, with TRBD1 matching 7 bases. Germline V gives CDR1 DFQATT, CDR2 SNEGSKA (reference sequence). The CDR3 is 13 residues long. Losses at the gene ends were 6 bases for V and 3 bases for J; bases not matched to a gene: 7.

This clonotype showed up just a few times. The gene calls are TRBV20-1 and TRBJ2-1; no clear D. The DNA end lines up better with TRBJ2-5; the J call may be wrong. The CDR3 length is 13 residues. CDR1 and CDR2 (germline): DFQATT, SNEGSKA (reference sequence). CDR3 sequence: CSARDVFQETQYF. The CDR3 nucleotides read TGCAGTGCTAGAGACGTTTTTCAGGAGACCCAGTACTTC.

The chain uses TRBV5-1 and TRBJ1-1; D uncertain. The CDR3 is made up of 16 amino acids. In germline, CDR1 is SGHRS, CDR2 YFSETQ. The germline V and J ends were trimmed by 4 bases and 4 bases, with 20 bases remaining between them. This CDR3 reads CASSEGPTALGTEAFF. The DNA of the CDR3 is TGCGCCAGCAGCGAAGGTCCTACGGCCTTGGGCACTGAAGCTTTCTTT.

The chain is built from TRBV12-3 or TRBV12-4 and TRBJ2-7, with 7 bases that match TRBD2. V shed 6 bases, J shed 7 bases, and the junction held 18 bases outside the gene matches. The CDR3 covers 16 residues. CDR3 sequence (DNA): TGTGCCAGCAGCCCGGCCGCGGGGGAGGGCGTAGAGGAGCAGTACTTC. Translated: CASSPAAGEGVEEQYF.

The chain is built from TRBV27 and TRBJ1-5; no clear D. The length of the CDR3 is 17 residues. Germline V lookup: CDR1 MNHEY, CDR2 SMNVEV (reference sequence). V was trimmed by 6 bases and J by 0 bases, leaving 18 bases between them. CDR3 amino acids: CASSPKGGPYSNQPQHF. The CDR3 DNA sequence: TGTGCCAGCAGCCCAAAGGGCGGACCTTATAGCAATCAGCCCCAGCATTTT.

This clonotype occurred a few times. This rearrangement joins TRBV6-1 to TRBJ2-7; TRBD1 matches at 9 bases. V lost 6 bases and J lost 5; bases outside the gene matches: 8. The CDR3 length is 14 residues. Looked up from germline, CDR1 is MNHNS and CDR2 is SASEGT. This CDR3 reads CASRGLDRGNEQYF. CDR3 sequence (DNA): TGTGCCAGCAGAGGGCTAGACAGGGGGAACGAGCAGTACTTC.

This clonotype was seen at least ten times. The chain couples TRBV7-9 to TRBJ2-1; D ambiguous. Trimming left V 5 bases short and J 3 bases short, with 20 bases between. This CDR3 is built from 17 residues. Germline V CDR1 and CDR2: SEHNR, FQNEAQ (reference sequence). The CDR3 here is CASSNLTNNRVYNEQFF. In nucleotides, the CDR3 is TGTGCCAGCAGCAACCTCACAAATAATAGGGTCTACAATGAGCAGTTCTTC.

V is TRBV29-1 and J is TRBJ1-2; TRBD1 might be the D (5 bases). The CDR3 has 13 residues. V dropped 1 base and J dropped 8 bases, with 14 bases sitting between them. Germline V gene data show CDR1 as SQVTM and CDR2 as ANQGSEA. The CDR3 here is CSVEGLRAGGYTF. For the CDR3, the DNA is TGCAGCGTTGAAGGCCTCAGGGCTGGAGGCTACACCTTC.

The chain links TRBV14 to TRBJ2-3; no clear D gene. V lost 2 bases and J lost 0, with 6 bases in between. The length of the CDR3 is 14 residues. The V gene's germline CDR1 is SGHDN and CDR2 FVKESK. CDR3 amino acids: CASSQWISTDTQYF. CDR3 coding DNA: TGTGCCAGCAGCCAATGGATCAGCACAGATACGCAGTATTTT.

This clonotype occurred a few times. The DNA for the CDR3 is TGTGCCAGCTCACTACAGGACAGTTTCTCTGGAAACACCATATATTTT. It is translated as CASSLQDSFSGNTIYF. The chain recombines TRBV18 with TRBJ1-3, with a tentative D call TRBD1 (6 bases). The CDR3 covers 16 residues. Germline-derived CDR1 and CDR2 are KGHSH and LQKENI. Trimming took 4 bases from V and 0 from J, leaving 13 bases between them.

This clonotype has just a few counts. The CDR3 reads CASSQGEGPHNEQFF. The CDR3 nucleotides are TGTGCCAGCAGCCAAGGGGAAGGACCGCACAATGAGCAGTTCTTC. The chain links TRBV4-2 to TRBJ2-5; D gene ambiguous. The DNA matches TRBJ2-1 better at its end, which makes the J call doubtful. Germline V gene lookup returns CDR1 LGHNA and CDR2 YNFKEQ. There are 15 residues in the CDR3.

The CDR3 bases are TGCAGTGCTAGACTTTTCGCTGAAGCTTTCTTT. The encoded protein is CSARLFAEAFF. The rearrangement links TRBV20-1 to TRBJ1-1, with D unclear. This CDR3 is built from 11 residues. V was clipped by 2 bases and J by 6 bases, with 7 bases between them. Per the germline V gene, CDR1 is DFQATT and CDR2 is SNEGSKA (reference sequence).

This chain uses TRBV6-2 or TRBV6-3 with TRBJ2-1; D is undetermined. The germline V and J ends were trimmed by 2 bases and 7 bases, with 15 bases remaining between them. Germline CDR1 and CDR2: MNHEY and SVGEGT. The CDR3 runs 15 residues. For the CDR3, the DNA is TGTGCCAGCAGTTACCTCGGAACAGAAGCAAATGAGCAGTTCTTC. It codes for CASSYLGTEANEQFF.

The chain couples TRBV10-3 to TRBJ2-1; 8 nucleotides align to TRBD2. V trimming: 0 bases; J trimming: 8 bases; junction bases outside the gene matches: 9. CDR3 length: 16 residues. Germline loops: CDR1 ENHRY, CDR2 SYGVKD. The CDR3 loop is CAISESRGGLIDEQFF. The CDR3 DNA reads TGTGCCATCAGTGAGTCACGGGGGGGCCTTATAGATGAGCAGTTCTTC.